Listed below are T cell receptor beta chains from one sample, sequenced in a study of blood T cell repertoires in COVID-19. Measured with immunoSEQ multiplex PCR; TCRdb has only the in-frame clones, and not every one. This table has some 270,000 clones, about 89% appearing once. Sequenced: peripheral blood. The receptor set was obtained from a woman aged 60 to 75 who had recovered from COVID-19. The CDR3 runs from the conserved cysteine through the conserved F or W. Fields, in order: D gene, clone size, V gene, J gene, CDR3 DNA, CDR3 protein. D genes are given only for firm matches. For some rows the clone size is stated as once, few or many, or as a class when expanded; others skip it.

TRBD2	once	TRBV5-1	TRBJ2-3	TGCGCCAGCAGCCTTAGCGGGCGTCCTAGCACAGATACGCAGTATTTT	CASSLSGRPSTDTQYF
TRBD1	-	TRBV7-2	TRBJ2-2	TGTGCCAGCAGCTCTTTCATCGGACAGGGCGGGGAGCTGTTTTTT	CASSSFIGQGGELFF
TRBD1	-	TRBV19	TRBJ1-1	TGTGCCAGCCAACAGGGGAGATCCACTGAAGCTTTCTTT	CASQQGRSTEAFF
TRBD1	-	TRBV15	TRBJ1-5	TGTGCCACCAGCAGATTTCCCTTGGGACAGGGGAAAGATAGCAATCAGCCCCAGCATTTT	CATSRFPLGQGKDSNQPQHF
-	-	TRBV19	TRBJ1-2	TGTGCCAGTATGGCGGCTAACTATGGCTACACCTTC	CASMAANYGYTF
-	few	TRBV9	TRBJ2-2	TGTGCCAGCAGCGTAGTCGGGGTGAACACCGGGGAGCTGTTTTTT	CASSVVGVNTGELFF
TRBD1	-	TRBV14	TRBJ2-7	TGTGCCAGCAGCCAACCGGGACAGGGAAACGAGCAGTACTTC	CASSQPGQGNEQYF
-	-	TRBV25-1	TRBJ2-7	TGTGCCAGCAGTGAAACAGGGCAGAGTTTCGAGCAGTACTTC	CASSETGQSFEQYF
-	-	TRBV5-6	TRBJ1-6	TGTGCCAGCAGCCCGGGGGGGGGTCGTAATTCACCCCTCCACTTT	CASSPGGGRNSPLHF
TRBD1	-	TRBV7-8	TRBJ1-1	TGTGCCAGCTGTTGGGGGACAGACCTGAACACTGAAGCTTTCTTT	CASCWGTDLNTEAFF
-	-	TRBV5-4	TRBJ2-5	TGTGCCAGCAGCGGCCAGGGGGGTTTAGGAGAGACCCAGTACTTC	CASSGQGGLGETQYF
TRBD1	once	TRBV4-1	TRBJ2-5	TGCGCCAGCAGCTTAGCCGGACAGGAAGAGACCCAGTACTTC	CASSLAGQEETQYF
-	-	TRBV14	TRBJ1-2	TGTGCCAGCAGCCTACAAGCAGTACAGCCTTATGGCTACACCTTC	CASSLQAVQPYGYTF
TRBD2	-	TRBV11-1	TRBJ2-7	TGTGCCAGCAGCTTCCGAGCGGGGGCCTCTACGAAGCAGTACTTC	CASSFRAGASTKQYF
-	-	TRBV7-2	TRBJ2-5	TGTGCCAGCACCGTCCAAGAGACCCAGTACTTC	CASTVQETQYF
TRBD1	-	TRBV7-9	TRBJ2-7	TGTGCCAGCAGTCCCCGAGGGGGCGAGCAGTGCTTC	CASSPRGGEQCF
-	-	TRBV27	TRBJ1-1	TGTGCCAGCAGAAGACAGGTGGCGAACACTGAAGCTTTCTTT	CASRRQVANTEAFF